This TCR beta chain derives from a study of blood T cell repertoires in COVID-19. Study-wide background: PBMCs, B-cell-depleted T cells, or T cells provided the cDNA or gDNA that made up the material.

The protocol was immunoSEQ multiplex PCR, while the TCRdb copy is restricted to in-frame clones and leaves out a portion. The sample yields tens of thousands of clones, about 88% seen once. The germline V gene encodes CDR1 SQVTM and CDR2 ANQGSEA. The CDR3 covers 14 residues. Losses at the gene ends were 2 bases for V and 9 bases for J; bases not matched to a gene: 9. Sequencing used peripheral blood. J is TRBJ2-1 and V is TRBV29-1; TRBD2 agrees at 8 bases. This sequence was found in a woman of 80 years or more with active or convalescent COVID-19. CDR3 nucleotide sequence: TGCAGCGTTGAATTATCGGGGGGGCTTTTTGAGCAGTTCTTC. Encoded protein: CSVELSGGLFEQFF.